The present entry profiles one T cell receptor beta chain with its context. The target antigen is unknown. This sample was included in a study of cytomegalovirus exposure and HLA in healthy donors. Per the germline V gene, CDR1 is SGHNT and CDR2 is YYREEE (reference sequence). Trimming took 4 bases from V and 5 from J, leaving 18 bases between them. The CDR3 spans 15 residues. Study-wide points: The study dropped some indistinguishable V segments, TRBV6-2 and TRBV6-3 among them. A prior analysis recorded that most TCR beta V segments were productive about 87% or about 30% of the time. Sequence variants that were highly shared formed a cluster that was likely a sequencing artifact.

Amplification used 60 Vbeta primers and 13 Jbeta primers. Assay: immunoSEQ multiplex PCR; the TCRdb copy retains only in-frame clones and omits some. Of about 180,000 clones listed, around three quarters were seen once; the top ten hold around 5.7%. Sample: PBMCs. This receptor was obtained from a man aged 35 to 55 in good health and CMV-seronegative. This chain connects TRBV5-4 to TRBJ1-2; no definite D call. CDR3 DNA sequence: TGTGCCAGCAGCCCAAACACCGGGGATAATTATGGCTACACCTTC. Protein sequence: CASSPNTGDNYGYTF. The whole variable domain, filled in from reference TRBV5-4 and TRBJ1-2, reads ETGVTQSPTHLIKTRGQQVTLRCSSQSGHNTVSWYQQALGQGPQFIFQYYREEENGRGNFPPRFSGLQFPNYSSELNVNALELDDSALYLCASSPNTGDNYGYTFGSGTRLTVV.